The next 13 T cell receptor beta chains were all read from a single sample in a study of blood T cell repertoires in COVID-19. The table came from immunoSEQ multiplex PCR; TCRdb's copy has only in-frame clones and leaves some out. The sample lists 90,000 to 120,000 clones, roughly 80% occurring once. What was sequenced was peripheral blood. The source is a man between 60 and 75 years old with acute or convalescent COVID-19.

The chain has TRBV18 and TRBJ2-1, with a tentative D call TRBD2 (6 bases). With 0 bases removed from V and 4 bases from J, the gap between germline ends came to 16 bases. Germline V CDR1 and CDR2: KGHSH, LQKENI. CDR3 length: 17 amino acids. CDR3 amino acids: CASSPPFRQGGYNEQFF. The CDR3 nucleotides read TGTGCCAGCTCACCACCGTTCCGGCAGGGAGGATACAATGAGCAGTTCTTC.

The chain uses TRBV11-2 and TRBJ1-5, with D unclear. This CDR3 has 14 amino acids. V gave up 0 bases and J gave up 2 bases, with 5 bases separating them. The germline gives CDR1 SGHAT, CDR2 FQNNGV. The CDR3 nucleotides read TGTGCCAGCAGCTTAGACAGGCGCAATCAGCCCCAGCATTTT. Protein sequence: CASSLDRRNQPQHF.

This clone was seen more than once but under ten times. The CDR3 sequence: CASSFSQAFNEKLFF. The CDR3 DNA is TGCGCCAGCAGCTTCTCACAGGCCTTTAATGAAAAACTGTTTTTT. The chain recombines TRBV5-1 with TRBJ1-4, with D perhaps matching TRBD1 (5 bases). The CDR3 runs to 15 residues. CDR1 and CDR2 from the germline V gene are SGHRS and YFSETQ. Trimming took 2 bases from V and 4 from J, leaving 12 bases between them.

The V and J genes are TRBV28 and TRBJ2-4; possible D gene TRBD1, 6 bases. V was cut by 5 bases and J by 0 bases, with 11 bases left in between. The CDR3 length is 15 residues. CDR1 MDHEN and CDR2 SYDVKM come from the germline V gene. The CDR3 spells CASSRRGEAKNIQYF. CDR3 nucleotide sequence: TGTGCCAGCAGTCGCAGGGGCGAAGCCAAAAACATTCAGTACTTC.

This clone was seen just once. The chain combines TRBV27 with TRBJ2-1; TRBD2 agrees at 7 bases. V lost 7 bases, J lost 0 bases, and 12 bases stayed unmatched. The CDR3 extends over 17 amino acids. In germline, CDR1 is MNHEY, CDR2 SMNVEV (reference sequence). The CDR3, as DNA: TGTGCCAGCATTCCCGCGGGGGTTTTTGGCTCCTACAATGAGCAGTTCTTC. Amino acids: CASIPAGVFGSYNEQFF.

V is TRBV7-9 and J is TRBJ2-2; 7 bases are a match to TRBD1. This CDR3 contains 15 residues. V shed 3 bases and J 7 bases; nucleotides not matched to a gene: 8. Germline V lookup: CDR1 SEHNR, CDR2 FQNEAQ (reference sequence). This CDR3 is CASSLRTGTVGELFF. As DNA, the CDR3 is TGTGCCAGCAGCTTGAGGACAGGAACCGTCGGGGAGCTGTTTTTT.

The chain has TRBV3-1 (or the pseudogene TRBV3-2) and TRBJ2-7; no firm D call. From germline, CDR1 is LGHDT and CDR2 YNNKEL (reference sequence). V gave up 4 bases and J gave up 4 bases, with 8 bases separating them. CDR3 size: 12 residues. In DNA form, the CDR3 reads TGTGCCAGCAGCCGCGTACTATACGAGCAGTACTTC. Translated, it gives CASSRVLYEQYF.

This chain joins TRBV5-1 and TRBJ2-2, with TRBD2 matching 15 bases. Germline CDR1 is SGHRS and CDR2 is YFSETQ. The CDR3 consists of 18 residues. The trim removed 4 bases at V and 1 base at J, leaving 5 bases unmatched. CDR3 residues: CASSLRTSGRGNTGELFF. The CDR3 DNA is TGCGCCAGCAGCCTAAGGACTAGCGGGAGGGGGAACACCGGGGAGCTGTTTTTT. Supplemented by reference TRBV5-1 and TRBJ2-2, the full variable domain reads KAGVTQTPRYLIKTRGQQVTLSCSPISGHRSVSWYQQTPGQGLQFLFEYFSETQRNKGNFPGRFSGRQFSNSRSEMNVSTLELGDSALYLCASSLRTSGRGNTGELFFGEGSRLTVL.

J is TRBJ2-3 and V is TRBV11-3, with D maybe TRBD1 (6 bases). The CDR3 covers 14 residues. Per the germline V gene, CDR1 is SGHNT and CDR2 is YENEEA. The ends were cut back, 1 base at V and 4 bases at J, with 9 bases in the middle. The CDR3 spells CASSLGGPSDTQYF. The CDR3 region has the DNA TGTGCCAGCAGCTTAGGGGGGCCCTCAGATACGCAGTATTTT. Together with reference TRBV11-3 and TRBJ2-3, the CDR3 gives the full variable domain: EAGVVQSPRYKIIEKKQPVAFWCNPISGHNTLYWYLQNLGQGPELLIRYENEEAVDDSQLPKDRFSAERLKGVDSTLKIQPAELGDSAVYLCASSLGGPSDTQYFGPGTRLTVL.

This clone has only a few counts. The CDR3 loop is CSVGSWGSGEDQPQHF. DNA for the CDR3: TGCAGCGTTGGGTCATGGGGTTCCGGGGAAGATCAGCCCCAGCATTTT. J is TRBJ1-5 and V is TRBV29-1, with D unresolved. This CDR3 spans 16 amino acids. V gave up 4 bases and J gave up 5 bases, with 21 bases separating them. Germline CDR1 is SQVTM and CDR2 is ANQGSEA.

A single count supports this clone. The gene calls are TRBV6-2 or TRBV6-3 and TRBJ2-7; 11 bases align to TRBD2. V trimming: 6 bases; J trimming: 4 bases; junction bases outside the gene matches: 14. CDR1 MNHEY and CDR2 SVGEGT come from the germline V gene. The CDR3 is made up of 17 amino acids. For the CDR3, the DNA is TGTGCCAGCAGCCGGATACTAGCGGGGGAGCCCCCTTACGAGCAGTACGTC. Its protein product is CASSRILAGEPPYEQYV.

This chain uses TRBV5-6 with TRBJ2-7; 9 nucleotides align to TRBD1. V lost 2 bases, J lost 7 bases, and 10 bases stayed unmatched. CDR1 and CDR2 (germline): SGHDT, YYEEEE. CDR3 length: 15 amino acids. For the CDR3, the DNA is TGTGCCAGCAGCTTTATGGACAGGGGTTCTTTGGAGCAGTACGTC. Translating gives CASSFMDRGSLEQYV.

In nucleotides, the CDR3 is TGTGCCATCAGTGTTGGGGGCGCGGACACTGAAGCTTTCTTT. Translating gives CAISVGGADTEAFF. This chain connects TRBV10-3 to TRBJ1-1, with D possibly being TRBD1 (6 bases). Trimming removed 4 bases at V and 3 bases at J, with 12 bases between. CDR3 size: 14 residues. Germline-derived CDR1 and CDR2 are ENHRY and SYGVKD.